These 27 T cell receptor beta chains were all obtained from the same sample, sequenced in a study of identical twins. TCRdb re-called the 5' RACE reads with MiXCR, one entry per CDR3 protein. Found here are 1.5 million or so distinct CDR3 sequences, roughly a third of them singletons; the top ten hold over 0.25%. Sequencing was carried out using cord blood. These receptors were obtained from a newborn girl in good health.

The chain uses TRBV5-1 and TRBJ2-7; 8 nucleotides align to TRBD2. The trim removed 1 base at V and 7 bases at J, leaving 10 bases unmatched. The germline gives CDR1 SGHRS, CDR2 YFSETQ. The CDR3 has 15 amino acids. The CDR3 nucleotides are TGCGCCAGCAGCTTGTCTTCCGGGGGGGCCGGGGAGCAGTACTTC. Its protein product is CASSLSSGGAGEQYF.

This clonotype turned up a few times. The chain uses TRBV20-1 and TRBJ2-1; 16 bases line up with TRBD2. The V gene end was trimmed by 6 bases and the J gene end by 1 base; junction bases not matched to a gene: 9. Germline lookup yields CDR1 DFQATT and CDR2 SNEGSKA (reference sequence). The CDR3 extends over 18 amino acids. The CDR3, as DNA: TGCAGTGCCTCGCCGGGACTAGCGGGGGGGCCGTCCTACAATGAGCAGTTCTTC. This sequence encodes CSASPGLAGGPSYNEQFF.

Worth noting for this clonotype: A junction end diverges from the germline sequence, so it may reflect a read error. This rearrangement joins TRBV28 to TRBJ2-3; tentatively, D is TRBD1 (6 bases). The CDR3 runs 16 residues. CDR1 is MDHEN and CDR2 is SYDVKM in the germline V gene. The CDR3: CAGSLGQPLARDTQYF. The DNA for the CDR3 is TGTGCCGGCAGTTTGGGACAACCTCTAGCCAGAGATACGCAGTATTTT.

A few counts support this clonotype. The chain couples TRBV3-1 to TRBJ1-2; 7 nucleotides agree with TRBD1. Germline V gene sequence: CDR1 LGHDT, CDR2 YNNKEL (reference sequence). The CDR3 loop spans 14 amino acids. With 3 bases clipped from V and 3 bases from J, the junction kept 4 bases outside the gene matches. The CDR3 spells CASSQTGWHYGYTF. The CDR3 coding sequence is TGTGCCAGCAGCCAGACAGGGTGGCACTATGGCTACACCTTC.

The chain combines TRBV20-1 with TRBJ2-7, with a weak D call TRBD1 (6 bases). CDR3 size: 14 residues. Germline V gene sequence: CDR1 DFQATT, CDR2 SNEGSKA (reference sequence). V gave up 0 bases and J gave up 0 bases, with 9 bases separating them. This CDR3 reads CSARDSQGSYEQYF. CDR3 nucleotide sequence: TGCAGTGCTAGAGATTCACAGGGCTCCTACGAGCAGTACTTC.

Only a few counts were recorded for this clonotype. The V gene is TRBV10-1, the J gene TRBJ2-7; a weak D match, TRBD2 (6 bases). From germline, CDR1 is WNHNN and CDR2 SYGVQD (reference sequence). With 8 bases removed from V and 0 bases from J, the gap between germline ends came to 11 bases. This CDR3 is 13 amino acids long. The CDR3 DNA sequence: TGCGCCAGCCAAAGGGACTCCTCCTACGAGCAGTACTTC. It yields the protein CASQRDSSYEQYF.

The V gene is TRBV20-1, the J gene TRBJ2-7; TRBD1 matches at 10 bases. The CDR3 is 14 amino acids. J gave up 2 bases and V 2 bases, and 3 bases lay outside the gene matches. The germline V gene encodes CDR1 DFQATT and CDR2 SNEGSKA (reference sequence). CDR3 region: CSARSGQGTYEQYF. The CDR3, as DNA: TGCAGTGCTAGATCGGGACAGGGGACCTACGAGCAGTACTTC.

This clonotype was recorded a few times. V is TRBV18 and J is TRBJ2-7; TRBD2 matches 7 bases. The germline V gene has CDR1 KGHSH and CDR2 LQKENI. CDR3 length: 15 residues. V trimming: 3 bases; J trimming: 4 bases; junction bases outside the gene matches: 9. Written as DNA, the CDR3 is TGTGCCAGCTCACCGGTTGCGGGAGTAAGGTACGAGCAGTACTTC. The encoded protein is CASSPVAGVRYEQYF. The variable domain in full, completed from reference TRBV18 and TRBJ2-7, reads NAGVMQNPRHLVRRRGQEARLRCSPMKGHSHVYWYRQLPEEGLKFMVYLQKENIIDESGMPKERFSAEFPKEGPSILRIQQVVRGDSAAYFCASSPVAGVRYEQYFGPGTRLTVT.

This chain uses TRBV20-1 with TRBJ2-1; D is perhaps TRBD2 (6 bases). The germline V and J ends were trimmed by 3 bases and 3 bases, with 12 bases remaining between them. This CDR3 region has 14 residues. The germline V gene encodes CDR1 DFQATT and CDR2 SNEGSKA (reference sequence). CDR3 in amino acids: CSASFRGVYNEQFF. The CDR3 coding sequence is TGCAGTGCTAGTTTCCGCGGGGTCTACAATGAGCAGTTCTTC.

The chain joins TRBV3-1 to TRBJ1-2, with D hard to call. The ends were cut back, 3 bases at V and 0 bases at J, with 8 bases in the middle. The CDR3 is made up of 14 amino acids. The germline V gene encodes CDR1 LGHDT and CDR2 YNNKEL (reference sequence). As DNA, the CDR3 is TGTGCCAGCAGCCAGTGGCAGGCTAACTATGGCTACACCTTC. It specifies CASSQWQANYGYTF.

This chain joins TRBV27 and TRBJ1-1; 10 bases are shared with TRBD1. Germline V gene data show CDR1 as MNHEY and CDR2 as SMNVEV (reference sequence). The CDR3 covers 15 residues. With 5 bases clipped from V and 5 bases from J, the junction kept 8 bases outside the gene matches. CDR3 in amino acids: CASSTLGTGVTEAFF. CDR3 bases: TGTGCCAGCAGTACGCTCGGGACAGGGGTAACTGAAGCTTTCTTT.

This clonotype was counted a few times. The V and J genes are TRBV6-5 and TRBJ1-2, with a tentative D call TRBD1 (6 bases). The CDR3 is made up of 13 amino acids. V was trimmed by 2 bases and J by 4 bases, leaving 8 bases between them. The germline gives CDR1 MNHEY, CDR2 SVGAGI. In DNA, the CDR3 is TGTGCCAGCAGTTACGGGGACACCTATGGCTACACCTTC. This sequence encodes CASSYGDTYGYTF.

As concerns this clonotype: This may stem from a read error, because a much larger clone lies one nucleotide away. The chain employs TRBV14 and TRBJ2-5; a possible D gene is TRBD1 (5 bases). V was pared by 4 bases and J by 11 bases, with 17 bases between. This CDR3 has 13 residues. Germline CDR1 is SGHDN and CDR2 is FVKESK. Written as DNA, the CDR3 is TGTGCCAGCAGCCGCTCGACTCAGGGTGAGCAGTACTTC. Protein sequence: CASSRSTQGEQYF.

The chain's CDR3 is CASSPGVLSGANVLTF. The CDR3 coding sequence is TGCGCCAGCAGCCCAGGGGTCCTCTCTGGGGCCAACGTCCTGACTTTC. The J gene is TRBJ2-6, the V gene TRBV4-1; TRBD1 is a possible D gene (6 bases). The CDR3 consists of 16 residues. V shed 4 bases and J shed 0 bases, with 10 bases lying between them. Germline CDR1 and CDR2: MGHRA and YSYEKL.

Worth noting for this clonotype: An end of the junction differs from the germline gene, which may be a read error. The CDR3 loop reads CVSSLFRDRGSETQYF. CDR3 nucleotides: TGCGTCAGCAGCCTCTTCCGGGACAGGGGAAGCGAGACCCAGTACTTC. The chain combines TRBV5-1 with TRBJ2-7, with 10 bases lining up with TRBD1. The DNA end is more similar to TRBJ2-5, so the J call may be wrong. This CDR3 is built from 16 residues. Looked up from germline, CDR1 is SGHRS and CDR2 is YFSETQ.

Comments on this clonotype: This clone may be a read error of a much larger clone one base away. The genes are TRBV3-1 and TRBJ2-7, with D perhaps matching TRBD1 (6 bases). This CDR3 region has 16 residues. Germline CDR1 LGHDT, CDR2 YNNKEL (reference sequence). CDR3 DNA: TGTGTCAGCAGCCGAGGCCGACAGGAGCTTACCTACGAGCAGTACTTC. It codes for CVSSRGRQELTYEQYF.

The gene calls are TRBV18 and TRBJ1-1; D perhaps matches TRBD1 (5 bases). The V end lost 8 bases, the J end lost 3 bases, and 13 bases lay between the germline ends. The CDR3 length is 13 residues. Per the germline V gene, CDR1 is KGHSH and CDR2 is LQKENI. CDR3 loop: CASTFQGHTEAFF. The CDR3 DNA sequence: TGTGCCAGCACGTTTCAGGGCCACACTGAAGCTTTCTTT. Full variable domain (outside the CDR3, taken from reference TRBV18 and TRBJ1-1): NAGVMQNPRHLVRRRGQEARLRCSPMKGHSHVYWYRQLPEEGLKFMVYLQKENIIDESGMPKERFSAEFPKEGPSILRIQQVVRGDSAAYFCASTFQGHTEAFFGQGTRLTVV.

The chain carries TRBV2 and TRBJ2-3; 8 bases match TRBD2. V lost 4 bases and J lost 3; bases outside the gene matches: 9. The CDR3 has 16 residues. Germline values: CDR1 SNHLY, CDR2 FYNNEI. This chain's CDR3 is CASSVGPSGRTDTQYF. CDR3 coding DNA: TGTGCCAGCAGTGTTGGGCCTAGCGGGCGAACAGATACGCAGTATTTT. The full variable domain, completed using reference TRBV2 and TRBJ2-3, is EPEVTQTPSHQVTQMGQEVILRCVPISNHLYFYWYRQILGQKVEFLVSFYNNEISEKSEIFDDQFSVERPDGSNFTLKIRSTKLEDSAMYFCASSVGPSGRTDTQYFGPGTRLTVL.

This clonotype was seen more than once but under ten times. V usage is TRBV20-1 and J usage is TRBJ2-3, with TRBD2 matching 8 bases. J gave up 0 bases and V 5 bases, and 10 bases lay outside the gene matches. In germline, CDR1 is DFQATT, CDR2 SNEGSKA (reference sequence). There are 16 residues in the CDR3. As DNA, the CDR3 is TGCAGTGCTGACGCGACCGGGGGGGGTAGCACAGATACGCAGTATTTT. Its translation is CSADATGGGSTDTQYF.

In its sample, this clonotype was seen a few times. The CDR3 DNA reads TGTGCCAGCAGCTTAGCGCAAGGGCCCTATGGCTACACCTTC. It yields the protein CASSLAQGPYGYTF. The chain couples TRBV7-2 to TRBJ1-2; D ambiguous. V lost 0 bases, J lost 4 bases, and 9 bases lay in between. The CDR3 contains 14 residues. Per germline, CDR1 SGHTA and CDR2 FQGNSA.

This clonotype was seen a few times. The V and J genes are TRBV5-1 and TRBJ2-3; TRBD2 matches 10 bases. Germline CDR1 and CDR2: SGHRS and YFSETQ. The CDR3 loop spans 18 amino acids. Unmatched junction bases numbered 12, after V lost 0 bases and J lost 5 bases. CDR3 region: CASSLELAGAYGGDTQYF. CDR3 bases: TGCGCCAGCAGCTTGGAGCTAGCGGGAGCTTACGGTGGAGATACGCAGTATTTT. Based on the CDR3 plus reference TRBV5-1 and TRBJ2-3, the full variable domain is KAGVTQTPRYLIKTRGQQVTLSCSPISGHRSVSWYQQTPGQGLQFLFEYFSETQRNKGNFPGRFSGRQFSNSRSEMNVSTLELGDSALYLCASSLELAGAYGGDTQYFGPGTRLTVL.

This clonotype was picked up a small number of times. CDR3: CASSPVLAGELAKNIQYF. Here the CDR3 DNA reads TGTGCCAGCAGCCCCGTTTTAGCGGGGGAGCTAGCCAAAAACATTCAGTACTTC. The rearrangement links TRBV9 to TRBJ2-4; 9 nucleotides match TRBD2. This CDR3 spans 18 amino acids. The V and J ends lost 4 bases and 0 bases, in that order; junction bases with no gene match: 11. Germline V gene lookup returns CDR1 SGDLS and CDR2 YYNGEE. The variable domain in full, with the rest retrieved from reference TRBV9 and TRBJ2-4, is DSGVTQTPKHLITATGQRVTLRCSPRSGDLSVYWYQQSLDQGLQFLIQYYNGEERAKGNILERFSAQQFPDLHSELNLSSLELGDSALYFCASSPVLAGELAKNIQYFGAGTRLSVL.

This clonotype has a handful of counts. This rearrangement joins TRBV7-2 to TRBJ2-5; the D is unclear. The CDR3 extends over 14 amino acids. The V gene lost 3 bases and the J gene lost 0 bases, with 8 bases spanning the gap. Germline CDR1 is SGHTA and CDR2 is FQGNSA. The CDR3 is CASSFPAYQETQYF. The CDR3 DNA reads TGTGCCAGCAGCTTTCCAGCATACCAAGAGACCCAGTACTTC.

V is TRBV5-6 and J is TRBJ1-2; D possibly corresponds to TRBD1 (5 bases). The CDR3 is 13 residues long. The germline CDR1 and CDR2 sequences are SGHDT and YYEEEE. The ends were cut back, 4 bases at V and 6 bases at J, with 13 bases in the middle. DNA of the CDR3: TGTGCCAGCAGCCCATCAGGGTCTCATGGCTACACCTTC. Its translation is CASSPSGSHGYTF.

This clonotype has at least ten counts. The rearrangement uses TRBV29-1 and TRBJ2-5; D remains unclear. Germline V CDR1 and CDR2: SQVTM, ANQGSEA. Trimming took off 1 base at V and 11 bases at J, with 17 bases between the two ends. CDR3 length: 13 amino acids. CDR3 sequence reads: CSVEGVAAREQYF. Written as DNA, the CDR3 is TGCAGCGTTGAAGGGGTGGCCGCGAGAGAGCAGTACTTC.

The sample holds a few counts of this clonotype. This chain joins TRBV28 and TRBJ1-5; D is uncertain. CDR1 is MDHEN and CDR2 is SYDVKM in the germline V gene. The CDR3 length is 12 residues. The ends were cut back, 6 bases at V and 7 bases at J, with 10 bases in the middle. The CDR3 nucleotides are TGTGCCAGCAGCGTGTTGGGGCAGCCCCAGCATTTT. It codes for CASSVLGQPQHF.

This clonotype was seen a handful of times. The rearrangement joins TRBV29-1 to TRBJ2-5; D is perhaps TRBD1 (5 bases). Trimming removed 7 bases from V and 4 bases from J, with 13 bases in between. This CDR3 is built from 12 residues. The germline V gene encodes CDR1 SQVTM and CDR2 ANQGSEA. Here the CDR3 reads CSAKQARETQYF. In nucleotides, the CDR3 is TGCAGCGCAAAACAGGCCAGAGAGACCCAGTACTTC.